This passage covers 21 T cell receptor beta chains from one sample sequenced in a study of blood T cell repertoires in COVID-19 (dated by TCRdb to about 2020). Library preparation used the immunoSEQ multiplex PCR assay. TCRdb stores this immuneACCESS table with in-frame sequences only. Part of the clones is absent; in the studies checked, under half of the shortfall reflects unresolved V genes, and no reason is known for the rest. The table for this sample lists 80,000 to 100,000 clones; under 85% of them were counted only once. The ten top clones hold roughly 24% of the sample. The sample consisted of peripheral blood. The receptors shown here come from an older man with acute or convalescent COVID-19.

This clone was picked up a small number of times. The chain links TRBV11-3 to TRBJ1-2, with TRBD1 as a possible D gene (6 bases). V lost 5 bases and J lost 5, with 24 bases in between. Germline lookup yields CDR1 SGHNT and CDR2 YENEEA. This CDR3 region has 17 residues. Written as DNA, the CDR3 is TGTGCCAGCAGCAAAGAACAGGGCCCTGTTTTCGCGTATGGCTACACCTTC. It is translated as CASSKEQGPVFAYGYTF.

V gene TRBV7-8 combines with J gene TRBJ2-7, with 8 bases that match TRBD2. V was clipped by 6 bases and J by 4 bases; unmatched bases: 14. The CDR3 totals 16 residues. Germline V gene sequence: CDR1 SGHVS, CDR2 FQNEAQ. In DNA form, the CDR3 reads TGTGCCAGCAGTCAATGGGTGAGCGGGAGTATTTACGAGCAGTACTTC. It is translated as CASSQWVSGSIYEQYF. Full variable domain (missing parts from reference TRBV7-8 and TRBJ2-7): GAGVSQSPRYKVAKRGQDVALRCDPISGHVSLFWYQQALGQGPEFLTYFQNEAQLDKSGLPSDRFFAERPEGSVSTLKIQRTQQEDSAVYLCASSQWVSGSIYEQYFGPGTRLTVT.

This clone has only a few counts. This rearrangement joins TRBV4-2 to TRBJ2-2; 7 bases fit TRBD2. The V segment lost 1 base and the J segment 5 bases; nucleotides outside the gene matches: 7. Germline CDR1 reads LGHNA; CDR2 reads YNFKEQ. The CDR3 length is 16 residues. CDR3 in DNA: TGTGCCAGCAGCCAAGCACGGCTAGCGGAAACCGGGGAGCTGTTTTTT. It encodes CASSQARLAETGELFF.

DNA of the CDR3: TGTGCCAGCAGCCGCGGGACCGACTATGGCTACACCTTC. It specifies CASSRGTDYGYTF. The genes are TRBV2 and TRBJ1-2; D may be TRBD1 (5 bases). The ends were cut back, 6 bases at V and 3 bases at J, with 11 bases in the middle. This CDR3 is built from 13 residues. Germline V gene sequence: CDR1 SNHLY, CDR2 FYNNEI.

CDR3 sequence reads: CATSDLVGGPTDTQYF. In DNA form, the CDR3 reads TGTGCCACCAGTGATTTAGTGGGAGGGCCCACAGATACGCAGTATTTT. The chain is built from TRBV24-1 and TRBJ2-3; 7 bases are shared with TRBD2. CDR3 length equals 16 residues. Losses at the gene ends were 1 base for V and 2 bases for J; bases not matched to a gene: 5. CDR1 and CDR2 from the germline V gene are KGHDR and SFDVKD.

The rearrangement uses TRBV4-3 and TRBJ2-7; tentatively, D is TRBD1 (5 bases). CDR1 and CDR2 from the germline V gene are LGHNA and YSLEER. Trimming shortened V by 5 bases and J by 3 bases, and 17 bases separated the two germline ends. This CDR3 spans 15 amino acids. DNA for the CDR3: TGCGCCAGCAGCTTCGCAGGGCTGAGAAGCTACGAGCAGTACTTC. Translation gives CASSFAGLRSYEQYF.

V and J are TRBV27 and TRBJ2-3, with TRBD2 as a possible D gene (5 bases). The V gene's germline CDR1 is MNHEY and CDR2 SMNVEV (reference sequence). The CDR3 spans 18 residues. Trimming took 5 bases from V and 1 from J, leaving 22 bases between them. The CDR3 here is CASSLMGEGHEGTDTQYF. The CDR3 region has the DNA TGTGCCAGCAGTCTCATGGGTGAGGGTCACGAGGGCACAGATACGCAGTATTTT.

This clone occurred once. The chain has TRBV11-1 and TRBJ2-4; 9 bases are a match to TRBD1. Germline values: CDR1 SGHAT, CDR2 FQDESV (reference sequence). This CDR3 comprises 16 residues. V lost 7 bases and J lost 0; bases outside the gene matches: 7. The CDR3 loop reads CASTDRGSLAKNIQYF. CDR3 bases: TGTGCCAGCACGGACAGGGGATCACTAGCCAAAAACATTCAGTACTTC.

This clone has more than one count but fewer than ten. The chain's CDR3 is CASSLAGGPRETQYF. The CDR3 region has the DNA TGCGCCAGCAGCCTAGCGGGAGGGCCCAGGGAGACCCAGTACTTC. The chain couples TRBV5-1 to TRBJ2-5, with 12 bases lining up with TRBD2. With V trimmed by 4 bases and J by 5 bases, 6 bases remained unmatched. This CDR3 is built from 15 residues. Germline CDR1 reads SGHRS; CDR2 reads YFSETQ.

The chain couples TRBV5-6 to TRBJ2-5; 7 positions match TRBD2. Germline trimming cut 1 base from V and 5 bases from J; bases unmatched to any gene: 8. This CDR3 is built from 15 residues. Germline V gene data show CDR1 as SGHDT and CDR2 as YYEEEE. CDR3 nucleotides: TGTGCCAGCAGCTTGAAAATAGGGACTACGGAGACCCAGTACTTC. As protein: CASSLKIGTTETQYF.

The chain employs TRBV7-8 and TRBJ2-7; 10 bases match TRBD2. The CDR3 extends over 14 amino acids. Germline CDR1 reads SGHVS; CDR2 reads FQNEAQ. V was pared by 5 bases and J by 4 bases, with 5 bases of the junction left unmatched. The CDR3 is CASSPRTSGYEQYF. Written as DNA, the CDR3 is TGTGCCAGCAGCCCTCGGACTAGCGGATACGAGCAGTACTTC. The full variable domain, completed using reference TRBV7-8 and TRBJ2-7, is GAGVSQSPRYKVAKRGQDVALRCDPISGHVSLFWYQQALGQGPEFLTYFQNEAQLDKSGLPSDRFFAERPEGSVSTLKIQRTQQEDSAVYLCASSPRTSGYEQYFGPGTRLTVT.

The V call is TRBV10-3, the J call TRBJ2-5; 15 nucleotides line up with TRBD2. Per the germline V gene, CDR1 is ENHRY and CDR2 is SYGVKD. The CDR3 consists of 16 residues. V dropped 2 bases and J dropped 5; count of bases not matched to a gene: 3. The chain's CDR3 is CAISEPGLAGGETQYF. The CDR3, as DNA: TGTGCCATCAGTGAGCCGGGACTAGCGGGAGGTGAGACCCAGTACTTC.

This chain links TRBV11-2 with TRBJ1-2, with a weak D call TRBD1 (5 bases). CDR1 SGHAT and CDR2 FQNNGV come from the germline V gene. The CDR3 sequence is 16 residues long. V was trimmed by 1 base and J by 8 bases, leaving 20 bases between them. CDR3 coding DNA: TGTGCCAGCAGCTTAGCCGGGGGACGGCCGTGGGACGGCTACACCTTC. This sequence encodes CASSLAGGRPWDGYTF.

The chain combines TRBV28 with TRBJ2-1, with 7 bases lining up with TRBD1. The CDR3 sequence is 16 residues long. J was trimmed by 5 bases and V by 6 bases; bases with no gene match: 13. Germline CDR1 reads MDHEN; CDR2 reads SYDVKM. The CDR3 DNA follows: TGTGCCAGCAGAGTTTTTTCAGGACAGGTAGACAATGAGCAGTTCTTC. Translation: CASRVFSGQVDNEQFF. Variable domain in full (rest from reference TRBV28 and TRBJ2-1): DVKVTQSSRYLVKRTGEKVFLECVQDMDHENMFWYRQDPGLGLRLIYFSYDVKMKEKGDIPEGYSVSREKKERFSLILESASTNQTSMYLCASRVFSGQVDNEQFFGPGTRLTVL.

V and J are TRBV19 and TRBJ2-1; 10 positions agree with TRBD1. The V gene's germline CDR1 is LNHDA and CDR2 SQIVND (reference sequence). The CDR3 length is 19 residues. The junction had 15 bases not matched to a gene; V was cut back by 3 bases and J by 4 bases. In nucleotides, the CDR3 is TGTGCCAGTAGTATGGGGGTTTTCCGGACAGGGGGTAGTTACAATGAGCAGTTCTTC. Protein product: CASSMGVFRTGGSYNEQFF.

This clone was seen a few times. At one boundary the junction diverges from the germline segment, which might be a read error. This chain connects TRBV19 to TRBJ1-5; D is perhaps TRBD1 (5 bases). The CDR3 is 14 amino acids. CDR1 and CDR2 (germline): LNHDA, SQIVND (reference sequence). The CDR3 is CAISRTFSNQPQHF. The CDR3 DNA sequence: TGTGCCATTAGTCGGACATTTAGCAATCAGCCCCAGCATTTT.

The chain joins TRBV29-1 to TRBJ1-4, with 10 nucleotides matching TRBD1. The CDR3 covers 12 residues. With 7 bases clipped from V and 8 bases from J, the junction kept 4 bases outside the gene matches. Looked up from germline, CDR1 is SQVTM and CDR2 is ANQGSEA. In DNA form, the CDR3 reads TGCAGCGGCGGACAGGGGGTCGAAAAACTGTTTTTT. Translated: CSGGQGVEKLFF.

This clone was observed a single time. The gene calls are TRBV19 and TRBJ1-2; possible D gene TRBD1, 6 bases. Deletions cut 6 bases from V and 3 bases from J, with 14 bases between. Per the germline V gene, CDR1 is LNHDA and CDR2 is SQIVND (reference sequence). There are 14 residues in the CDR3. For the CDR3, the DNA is TGTGCCAGTAGGGCCCTGGACAGCCACTATGGCTACACCTTC. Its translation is CASRALDSHYGYTF.

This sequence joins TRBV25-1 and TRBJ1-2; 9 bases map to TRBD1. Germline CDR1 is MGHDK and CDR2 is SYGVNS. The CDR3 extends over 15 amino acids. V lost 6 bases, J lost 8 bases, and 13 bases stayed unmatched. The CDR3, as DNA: TGTGCCAGCAGCCTGTGGGGACAGGGTATCGGAGGCTACACCTTC. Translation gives CASSLWGQGIGGYTF.

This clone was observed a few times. CDR3: CASSLGWLAGAEQYF. In DNA, the CDR3 is TGTGCCAGCAGCTTAGGGTGGCTAGCGGGAGCCGAGCAGTACTTC. The V gene is TRBV7-8, the J gene TRBJ2-7; 10 positions agree with TRBD2. The V gene end was trimmed by 1 base and the J gene end by 6 bases; junction bases not matched to a gene: 6. CDR1 SGHVS and CDR2 FQNEAQ come from the germline V gene. The length of the CDR3 is 15 residues.

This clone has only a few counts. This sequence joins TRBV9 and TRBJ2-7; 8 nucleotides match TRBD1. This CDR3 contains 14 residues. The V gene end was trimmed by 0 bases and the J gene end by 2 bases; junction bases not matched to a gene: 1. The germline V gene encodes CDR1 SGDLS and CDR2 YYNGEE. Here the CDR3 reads CASSVGTGTYEQYF. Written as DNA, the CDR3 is TGTGCCAGCAGCGTAGGGACAGGGACCTACGAGCAGTACTTC.